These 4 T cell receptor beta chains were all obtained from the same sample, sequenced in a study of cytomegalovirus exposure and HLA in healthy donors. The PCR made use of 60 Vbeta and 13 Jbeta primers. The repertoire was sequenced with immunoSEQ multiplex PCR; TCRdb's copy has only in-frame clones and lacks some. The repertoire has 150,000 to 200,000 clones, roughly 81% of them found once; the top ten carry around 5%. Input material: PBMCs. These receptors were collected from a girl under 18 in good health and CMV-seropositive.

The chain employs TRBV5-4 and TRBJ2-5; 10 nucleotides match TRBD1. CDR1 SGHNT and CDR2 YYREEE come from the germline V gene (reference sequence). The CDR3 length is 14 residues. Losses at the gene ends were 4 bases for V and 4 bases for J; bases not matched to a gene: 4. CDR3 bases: TGTGCCAGCAGCAAAGGGACAGGGGTAGAGACCCAGTACTTC. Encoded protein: CASSKGTGVETQYF.

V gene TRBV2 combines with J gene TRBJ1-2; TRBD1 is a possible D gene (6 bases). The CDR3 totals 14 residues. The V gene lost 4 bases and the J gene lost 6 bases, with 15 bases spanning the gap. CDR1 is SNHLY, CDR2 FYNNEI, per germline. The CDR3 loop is CASSVFQTGNGYTF. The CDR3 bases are TGTGCCAGCAGTGTCTTCCAGACAGGAAATGGCTACACCTTC.

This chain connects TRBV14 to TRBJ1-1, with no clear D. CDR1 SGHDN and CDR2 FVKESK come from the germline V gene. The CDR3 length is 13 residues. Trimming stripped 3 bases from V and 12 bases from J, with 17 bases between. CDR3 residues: CASSQEALRETFF. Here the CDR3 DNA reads TGTGCCAGCAGCCAGGAGGCCTTAAGGGAAACTTTCTTT.

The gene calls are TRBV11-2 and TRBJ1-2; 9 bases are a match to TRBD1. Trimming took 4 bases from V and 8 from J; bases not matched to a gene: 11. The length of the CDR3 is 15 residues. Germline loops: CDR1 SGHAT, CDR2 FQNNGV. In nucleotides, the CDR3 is TGTGCCAGCAGCTCTATCTCCTACAGGGGGCGAGGCTACACCTTC. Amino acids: CASSSISYRGRGYTF.